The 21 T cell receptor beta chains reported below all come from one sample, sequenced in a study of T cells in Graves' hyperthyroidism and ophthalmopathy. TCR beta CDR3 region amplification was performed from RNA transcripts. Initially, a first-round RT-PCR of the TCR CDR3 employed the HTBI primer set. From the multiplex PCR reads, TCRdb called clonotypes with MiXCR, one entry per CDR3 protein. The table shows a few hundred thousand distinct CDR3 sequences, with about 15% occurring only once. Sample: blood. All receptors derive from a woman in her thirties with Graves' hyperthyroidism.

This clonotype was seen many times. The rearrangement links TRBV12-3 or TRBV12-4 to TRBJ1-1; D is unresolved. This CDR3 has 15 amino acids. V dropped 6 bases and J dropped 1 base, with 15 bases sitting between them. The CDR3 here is CASSKRAFGNTEAFF. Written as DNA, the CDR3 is TGTGCCAGCAGCAAGAGGGCGTTTGGGAACACTGAAGCTTTCTTT.

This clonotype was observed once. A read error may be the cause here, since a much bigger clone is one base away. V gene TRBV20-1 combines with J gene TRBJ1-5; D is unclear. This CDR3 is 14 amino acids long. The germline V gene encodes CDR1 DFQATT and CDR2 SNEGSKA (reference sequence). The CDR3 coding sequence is TGCAGTGCTAGAGATCGGAGAGGAAATCGGCCCCAGCATTTT. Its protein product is CSARDRRGNRPQHF.

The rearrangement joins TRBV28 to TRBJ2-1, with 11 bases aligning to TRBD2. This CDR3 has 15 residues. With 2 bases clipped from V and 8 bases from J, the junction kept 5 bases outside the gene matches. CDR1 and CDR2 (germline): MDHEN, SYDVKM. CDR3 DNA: TGTGCCAGCAGTTTACCTAGCGGGAGGCGGGATGAGCAGTTCTTC. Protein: CASSLPSGRRDEQFF.

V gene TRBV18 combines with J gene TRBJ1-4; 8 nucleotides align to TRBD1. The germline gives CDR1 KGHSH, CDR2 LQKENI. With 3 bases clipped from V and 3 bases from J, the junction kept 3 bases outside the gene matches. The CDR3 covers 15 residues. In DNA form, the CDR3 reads TGTGCCAGCTCACCTGGACAGGGCTCTAATGAAAAACTGTTTTTT. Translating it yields CASSPGQGSNEKLFF. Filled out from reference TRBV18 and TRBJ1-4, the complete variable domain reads NAGVMQNPRHLVRRRGQEARLRCSPMKGHSHVYWYRQLPEEGLKFMVYLQKENIIDESGMPKERFSAEFPKEGPSILRIQQVVRGDSAAYFCASSPGQGSNEKLFFGSGTQLSVL.

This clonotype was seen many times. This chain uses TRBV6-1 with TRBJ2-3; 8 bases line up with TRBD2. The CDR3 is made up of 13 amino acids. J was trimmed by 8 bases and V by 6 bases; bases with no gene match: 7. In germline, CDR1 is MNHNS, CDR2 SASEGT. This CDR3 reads CASSSSGSGTQYF. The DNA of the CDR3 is TGTGCCAGCAGCTCCAGCGGGAGTGGTACGCAGTATTTT.

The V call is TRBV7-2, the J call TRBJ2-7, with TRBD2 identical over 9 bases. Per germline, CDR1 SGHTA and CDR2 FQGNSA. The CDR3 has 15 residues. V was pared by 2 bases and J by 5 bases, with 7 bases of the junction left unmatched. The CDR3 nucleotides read TGTGCCAGCAGCTTAAAGGTAGCGGGAGTCGACGAGCAGTACTTC. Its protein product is CASSLKVAGVDEQYF.

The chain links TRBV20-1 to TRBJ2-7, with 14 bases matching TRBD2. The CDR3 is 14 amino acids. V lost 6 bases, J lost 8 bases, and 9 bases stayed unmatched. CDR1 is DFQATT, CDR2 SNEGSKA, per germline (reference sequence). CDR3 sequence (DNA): TGCAGTGCGGGGACTAGCGGGAGTATTAGGAAGCAGTACTTC. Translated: CSAGTSGSIRKQYF.

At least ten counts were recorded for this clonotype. CDR3 in DNA: TGTGCCAGCTCCCCCATGGGGACAGGGGTGAACACTGAAGCTTTCTTT. The encoded protein is CASSPMGTGVNTEAFF. This sequence joins TRBV18 and TRBJ1-1; 10 bases fit TRBD1. The V and J ends lost 6 bases and 0 bases, in that order; junction bases with no gene match: 7. This CDR3 is built from 16 residues. CDR1 KGHSH and CDR2 LQKENI come from the germline V gene.

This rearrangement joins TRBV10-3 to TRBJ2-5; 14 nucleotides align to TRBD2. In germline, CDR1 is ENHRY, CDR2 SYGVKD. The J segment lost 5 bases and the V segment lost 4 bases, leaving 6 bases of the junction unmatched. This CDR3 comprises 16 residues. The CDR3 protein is CAISGPGLAGEETQYF. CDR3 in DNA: TGTGCCATCAGTGGACCGGGACTAGCGGGAGAGGAGACCCAGTACTTC.

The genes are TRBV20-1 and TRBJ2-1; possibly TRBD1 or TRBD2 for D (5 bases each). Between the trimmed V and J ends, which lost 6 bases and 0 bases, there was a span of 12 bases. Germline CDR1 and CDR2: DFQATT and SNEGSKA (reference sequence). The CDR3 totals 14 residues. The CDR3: CSAHRGVSYNEQFF. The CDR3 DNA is TGCAGTGCCCATAGAGGGGTCTCCTACAATGAGCAGTTCTTC.

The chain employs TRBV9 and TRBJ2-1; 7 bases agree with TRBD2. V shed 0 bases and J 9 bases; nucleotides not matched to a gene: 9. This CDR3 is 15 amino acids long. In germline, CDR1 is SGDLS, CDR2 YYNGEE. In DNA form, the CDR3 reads TGTGCCAGCAGCGTAGAGGGCGGGGGATATGGTGAGCAGTTCTTC. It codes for CASSVEGGGYGEQFF.

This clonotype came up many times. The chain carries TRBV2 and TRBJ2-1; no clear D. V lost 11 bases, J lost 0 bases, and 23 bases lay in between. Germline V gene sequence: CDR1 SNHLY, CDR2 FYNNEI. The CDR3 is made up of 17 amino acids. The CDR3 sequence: CALIIAPGPRSYNEQFF. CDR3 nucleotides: TGTGCCCTTATAATTGCTCCCGGGCCCCGCTCCTACAATGAGCAGTTCTTC.

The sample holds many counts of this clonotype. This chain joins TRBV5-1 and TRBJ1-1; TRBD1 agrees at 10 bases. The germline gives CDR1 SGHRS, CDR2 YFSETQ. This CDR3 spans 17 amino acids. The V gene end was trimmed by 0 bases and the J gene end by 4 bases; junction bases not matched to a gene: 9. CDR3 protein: CASSLGYRQGASTEAFF. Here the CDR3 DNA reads TGCGCCAGCAGCTTGGGTTACCGACAGGGGGCGAGCACTGAAGCTTTCTTT.

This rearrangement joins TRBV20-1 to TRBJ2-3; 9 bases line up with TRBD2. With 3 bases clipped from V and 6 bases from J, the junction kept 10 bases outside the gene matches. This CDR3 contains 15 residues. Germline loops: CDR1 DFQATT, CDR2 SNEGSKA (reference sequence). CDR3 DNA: TGCAGTGCTAGGGGGACTAGCCGGGGTTGGGATACGCAGTATTTT. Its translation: CSARGTSRGWDTQYF.

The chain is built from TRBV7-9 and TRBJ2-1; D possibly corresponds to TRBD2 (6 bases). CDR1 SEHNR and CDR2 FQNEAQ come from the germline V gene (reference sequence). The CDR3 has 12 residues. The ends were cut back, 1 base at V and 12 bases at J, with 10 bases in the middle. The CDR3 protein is CASSLGTIGQFF. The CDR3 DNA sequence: TGTGCCAGCAGCTTAGGGACTATCGGGCAGTTCTTC. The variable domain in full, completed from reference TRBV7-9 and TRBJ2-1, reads DTGVSQNPRHKITKRGQNVTFRCDPISEHNRLYWYRQTLGQGPEFLTYFQNEAQLEKSRLLSDRFSAERPKGSFSTLEIQRTEQGDSAMYLCASSLGTIGQFFGPGTRLTVL.

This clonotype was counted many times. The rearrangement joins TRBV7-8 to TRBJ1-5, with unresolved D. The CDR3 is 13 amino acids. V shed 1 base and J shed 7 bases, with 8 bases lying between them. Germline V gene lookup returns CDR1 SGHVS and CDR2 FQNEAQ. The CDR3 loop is CASSLVGLQPQHF. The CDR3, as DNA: TGTGCCAGCAGCTTAGTTGGTTTGCAGCCCCAGCATTTT.

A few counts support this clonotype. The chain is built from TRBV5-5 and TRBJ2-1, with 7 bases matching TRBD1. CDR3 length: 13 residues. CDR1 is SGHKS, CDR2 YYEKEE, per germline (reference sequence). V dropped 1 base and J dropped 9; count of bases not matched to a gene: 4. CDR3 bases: TGTGCCAGCAGCTTGACAGGGGACACTGAGCAGTTCTTC. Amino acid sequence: CASSLTGDTEQFF.

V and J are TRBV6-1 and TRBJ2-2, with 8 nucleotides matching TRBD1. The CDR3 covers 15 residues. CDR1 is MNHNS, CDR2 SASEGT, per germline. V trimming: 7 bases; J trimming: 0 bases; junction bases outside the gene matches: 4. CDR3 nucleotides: TGTGCCAGCACCCAGGGGGCGGCGAACACCGGGGAGCTGTTTTTT. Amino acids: CASTQGAANTGELFF.

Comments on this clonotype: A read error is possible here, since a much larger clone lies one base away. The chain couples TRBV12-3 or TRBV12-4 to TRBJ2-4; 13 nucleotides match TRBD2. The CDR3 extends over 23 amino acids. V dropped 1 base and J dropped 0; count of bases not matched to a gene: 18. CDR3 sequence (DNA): TGTGCCAGCAGTTTAGGACCCGAAGGACTAGCGGGAGCAGGTCTGGTAGCCAAAAACATTCAGTACTTC. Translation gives CASSLGPEGLAGAGLVAKNIQYF.

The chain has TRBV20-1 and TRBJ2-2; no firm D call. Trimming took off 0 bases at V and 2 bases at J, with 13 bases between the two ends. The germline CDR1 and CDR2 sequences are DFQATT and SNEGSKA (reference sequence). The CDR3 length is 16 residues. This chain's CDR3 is CSARDSRLTNTGELFF. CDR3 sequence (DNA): TGCAGTGCTAGAGATTCACGATTAACAAACACCGGGGAGCTGTTTTTT.

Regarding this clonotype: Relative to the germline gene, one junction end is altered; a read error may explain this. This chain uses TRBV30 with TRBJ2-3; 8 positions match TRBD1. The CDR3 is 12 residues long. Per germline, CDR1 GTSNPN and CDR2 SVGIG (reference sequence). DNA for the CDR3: TGTGCCTGGAGTGAGGGGACAGGTACGCAGTATTTT. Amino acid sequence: CAWSEGTGTQYF.